This TCR beta chain was recovered during a study of human T cells and chemical hapten exposure (dated by TCRdb to 2020 to 2022). Regarding the study in general: For sensitization, 2% DPC in acetone was applied to a 2 cm by 2 cm area of upper inner arm skin. Throughout the study period of roughly 24 weeks, patients also received therapeutic DPC doses to the scalp every week. Patch testing was performed on the upper back with Finn chambers containing 0.01% DPC, and the patch tests were scored after 6 days according to International Contact Dermatitis Research Group standards. The patient cohort, mostly female, included alopecia areata with under or over 50% scalp involvement, alopecia totalis and alopecia universalis. Libraries were pooled for sequencing, and per-sample TCR yields varied mainly because of small differences in library volumes within the pool. Peripheral blood TCR repertoire changes were tracked in vivo in alopecia patients during primary and secondary sensitization to the hapten diphenylcyclopropenone (DPC). Blood samples were taken from patients before sensitization (week 0) and then at 2, 6 and about 24 weeks after DPC sensitization. Blood for TCR sequencing was provided by twenty-nine alopecia patients at one to four time points (pre-sensitization, 2, 6 and 24 weeks). Broader findings and caveats from the paper: No change with DPC sensitization was found in the number of TCRs above 1 in 1000 frequency, and no evidence of global repertoire structure alterations was found. Expanded TCRs formed significantly more large CDR3 similarity clusters than pre-sensitization or healthy control sets, consistent with antigen-driven responses. Patch test score correlated positively with the number of PT1 expanded TCRs, reaching significance at thresholds 8, 16 and 32 but not at 4. All patients had alopecia, a presumed autoimmune disease, so their immune response might differ from that of healthy individuals. After repeated subsampling, changes were observed in the strength of the expansion versus patch-test correlation and in the threshold at which the correlation became significant.

This clonotype was picked up a small number of times. Its antigen remains unidentified. Qualities for individual bases were not recorded, and no much larger clone is one base off. Library creation used RACE. The data were produced on a NextSeq 500. During library preparation, unique molecular identifiers were attached to individual cDNA molecules so that TCRs could be counted in a quantitative, reproducible way. Both TCR alpha and TCR beta chains were sequenced from each blood RNA sample. In the source study's methods: Samples had a median of roughly 91,000 TCRs, with a range from about 23,224 to 700,000. V, J and CDR3 annotation of the TCR reads was carried out using the Decombinator software suite. To make PS versus PT1 abundance plots, every sample was subsampled to the same number of TCRs (28,000). Expanded TCRs were defined as absent before sensitization and observed at least eight times at the 2-week time point. The public reads were reanalyzed by TCRdb: fastp trimming at Q25, MiXCR alignment, in-frame beta chains only. Rows with one shared CDR3 protein collapse into an entry with the most common genes and DNA. The V and J calls, along with clone size, are taken from TCRdb and not from the paper's own processing. The sample table records just under 350,000 distinct CDR3 sequences; around 6.9% of these occur just once. The leading ten clones occupy around 8.4% of the sample.

V gives up 0 bases and J gives up 7 bases, and the segment between their germline ends measures 12 bases. Inclusive of the bounding cysteine and phenylalanine, the CDR3 is 15 residues long. Left in the record is the CDR3 DNA by itself, 45 bases read in frame from the first base. Based on the germline V gene, the CDR1 and CDR2 sequences are MGHRA and YSYEKL. The time point label for this specimen denotes: patch test 1, 2 weeks after DPC sensitization. The meaning of the sample's treatment or condition label: therapeutic diphenylcyclopropenone sensitization with weekly scalp DPC. At each patch-test visit, blood was drawn before the patch test was applied. Patients were considered eligible if aged 18 to 70, diagnosed with alopecia and deemed suitable for DPC therapy, and patients were excluded if pregnant. Total RNA was extracted from unfractionated whole blood that had been collected in Tempus Blood RNA tubes.

The input for sequencing was whole blood, taken in connection with sensitization to the hapten diphenylcyclopropenone (DPC). The rearranged segments are TRBV4-1 and TRBJ1-4, and perhaps TRBD1 as D gene, on 5 matching bases. The receptor was derived from a woman younger than 30 with alopecia areata. Some clones in this sample may be carry-over from other donors' samples. The sequenced DNA: TGCGCCAGCAGCCAAGAGACAGACCCTACTGAAAAACTGTTTTTT. This translates into CASSQETDPTEKLFF.